The 15 T cell receptor beta chains presented below share a single source sample, sequenced in a study of shared clonotypes between healthy human individuals. Produced via immunoSEQ multiplex PCR; TCRdb's table is partial and in-frame only. The sample comprises around 610,000 clones, 96% of which are singletons, and approximately 0.12% rests with the top ten. CD45RO negativity and positive selection for CCR7 defined naive CD8 cells, a population that excluded terminally differentiated effector memory CD45RA+ cells. Specimen: naive CD8+ T cells sorted from blood. Receptor source: a young woman in good health.

Only one count was recorded for this clone. The same CDR3 can be traced to other DNA sequences in this sample. V and J are TRBV5-6 and TRBJ1-5; D is perhaps TRBD1 (5 bases). CDR3 length: 14 amino acids. The germline gives CDR1 SGHDT, CDR2 YYEEEE. V gave up 4 bases and J gave up 7 bases, with 15 bases separating them. CDR3 in amino acids: CASSLGQGGQPQHF. The CDR3 bases are TGTGCCAGCAGCCTGGGGCAGGGAGGCCAGCCCCAGCATTTT.

The rearrangement links TRBV6-1 to TRBJ2-6; the D is unclear. Germline V gives CDR1 MNHNS, CDR2 SASEGT. The CDR3 is 20 amino acids. Trimming removed 3 bases at V and 2 bases at J, with 23 bases between. The CDR3, as DNA: TGTGCCAGCAGTGAGGTAGCAGGTATCGTGAGGTTGGCTGGGGCCAACGTCCTGACTTTC. Protein sequence: CASSEVAGIVRLAGANVLTF.

This clone was seen only once. The CDR3 is CASSLFSGFLAYTRNEQFF. The CDR3, as DNA: TGTGCCAGCAGTTTATTCTCCGGTTTTCTAGCGTACACACGGAATGAGCAGTTCTTC. This chain joins TRBV28 and TRBJ2-1; D possibly corresponds to TRBD2 (6 bases). Trimming shortened V by 1 base and J by 7 bases, and 26 bases separated the two germline ends. This CDR3 has 19 amino acids. Germline values: CDR1 MDHEN, CDR2 SYDVKM.

The chain joins TRBV4-2 to TRBJ2-7; no reliable D call. The germline V gene encodes CDR1 LGHNA and CDR2 YNFKEQ. Trimming removed 0 bases at V and 4 bases at J, with 13 bases between. This CDR3 comprises 15 residues. The CDR3 DNA follows: TGTGCCAGCAGCCAAGATCTCGGACCCCTTTACGAGCAGTACTTC. Translation gives CASSQDLGPLYEQYF.

The chain has TRBV5-4 and TRBJ2-5; no clear D. The end of the DNA is better explained by TRBJ2-7, so the J call may be wrong. The length of the CDR3 is 16 residues. The germline V gene has CDR1 SGHNT and CDR2 YYREEE (reference sequence). Written as DNA, the CDR3 is TGTGCCAGCAGCTTGGGAACTAAGGATATCTCCTACGAGCAGTACTTC. It specifies CASSLGTKDISYEQYF.

On this clone itself: Distinct nucleotide sequences in the sample also encode this CDR3. The V and J genes are TRBV28 and TRBJ1-5, with no clear D. Germline values: CDR1 MDHEN, CDR2 SYDVKM. The CDR3 totals 13 residues. The V end was cut by 3 bases, the J end by 2 bases, with 5 bases between. The CDR3 reads CASSFSRNQPQHF. The CDR3 coding sequence is TGTGCCAGCAGTTTTAGCCGCAATCAGCCCCAGCATTTT.

The chain uses TRBV5-5 and TRBJ2-7; 12 bases are shared with TRBD1. The CDR3 consists of 14 residues. The V segment lost 3 bases and the J segment 4 bases; nucleotides outside the gene matches: 2. Germline CDR1 is SGHKS and CDR2 is YYEKEE (reference sequence). CDR3: CASSWDRGQYEQYF. The CDR3 bases are TGTGCCAGCAGCTGGGACAGGGGGCAATACGAGCAGTACTTC.

The V gene is TRBV15, the J gene TRBJ2-5, with 14 positions matching TRBD2. The CDR3 is 15 residues long. V shed 9 bases and J 4 bases; nucleotides not matched to a gene: 7. The germline gives CDR1 LNHNV, CDR2 YYDKDF (reference sequence). CDR3 in amino acids: CATWDGLAGGETQYF. In DNA, the CDR3 is TGTGCCACGTGGGATGGACTAGCGGGAGGAGAGACCCAGTACTTC.

This chain uses TRBV2 with TRBJ2-1, with TRBD2 as a possible D gene (5 bases). The germline V gene encodes CDR1 SNHLY and CDR2 FYNNEI. The ends were cut back, 7 bases at V and 5 bases at J, with 18 bases in the middle. This CDR3 contains 15 residues. CDR3 amino acids: CASIRQLEPNNEQFF. CDR3 coding DNA: TGTGCCAGCATTAGACAACTAGAGCCTAACAATGAGCAGTTCTTC.

This clone occurred once. The rearrangement uses TRBV27 and TRBJ2-7, with D perhaps matching TRBD1 or TRBD2 (5 bases each). Per germline, CDR1 MNHEY and CDR2 SMNVEV (reference sequence). CDR3 length equals 17 residues. V lost 3 bases and J 0 bases, leaving 18 bases between the germline ends. The CDR3 loop is CASSFLGASVSSYEQYF. The CDR3 DNA is TGTGCCAGCAGTTTTCTCGGGGCCAGCGTGAGCTCCTACGAGCAGTACTTC.

J is TRBJ2-5 and V is TRBV7-9, with D tentatively TRBD2 (6 bases). Germline V gene sequence: CDR1 SEHNR, CDR2 FQNEAQ (reference sequence). Deletions cut 5 bases from V and 4 bases from J, with 14 bases between. The CDR3 length is 14 residues. The CDR3 DNA reads as TGTGCCAGCAGCCCACCCGGGGGTCGAGAGACCCAGTACTTC. Its translation is CASSPPGGRETQYF.

This clone was seen only once. An end of the junction differs from the germline gene, which may be a read error. The chain links TRBV28 to TRBJ1-4; weak D call: TRBD1 (6 bases). This CDR3 region has 12 residues. CDR1 is MDHEN and CDR2 is SYDVKM in the germline V gene. CDR3 in amino acids: CASSGAKEKLFF. DNA for the CDR3: TGTGCCAGCTCAGGGGCTAAGGAAAAACTGTTTTTT.

About this clone: One end of the junction fails to match germline, which may point to a read error. The chain combines TRBV19 with TRBJ2-1; D is unclear. This CDR3 comprises 15 residues. From germline, CDR1 is LNHDA and CDR2 SQIVND (reference sequence). The CDR3 is CASSPLVVSHNEQFF. The CDR3 nucleotides are TGTGCCAGTAGTCCGTTGGTAGTCTCCCACAATGAGCAGTTCTTC.

V and J are TRBV7-6 and TRBJ2-7; D not resolved. Per the germline V gene, CDR1 is SGHVS and CDR2 is FNYEAQ. The V end lost 1 base, the J end lost 5 bases, and 15 bases lay between the germline ends. The CDR3 runs 15 residues. The CDR3 nucleotides are TGTGCCAGCAGCTTAGTTATGACTCGGTCCCACGAGCAGTACTTC. It codes for CASSLVMTRSHEQYF. The full variable domain, its missing parts supplied by reference TRBV7-6 and TRBJ2-7, is GAGVSQSPRYKVTKRGQDVALRCDPISGHVSLYWYRQALGQGPEFLTYFNYEAQQDKSGLPNDRFSAERPEGSISTLTIQRTEQRDSAMYRCASSLVMTRSHEQYFGPGTRLTVT.

The chain links TRBV7-2 to TRBJ2-7, with D perhaps being TRBD1 or TRBD2 (5 bases each). The V end lost 1 base, the J end lost 4 bases, and 14 bases lay between the germline ends. CDR3 length equals 15 residues. Germline values: CDR1 SGHTA, CDR2 FQGNSA. Here the CDR3 DNA reads TGTGCCAGCAGCTTAGAAGAGTGGGACGGATACGAGCAGTACTTC. It codes for CASSLEEWDGYEQYF.